The sequence of this T cell receptor (beta chain) was determined in a study of OX40 agonist ivuxolimab in advanced cancers. Concerning this clone: Its specificity is unknown.

V lost 2 bases and J lost 4, with 12 bases in between. Germline V gene sequence: CDR1 SGHNT, CDR2 YYREEE (reference sequence). There are 14 residues in the CDR3. General study results and limits: CD4+ and CD8+ blood T cells expanded clonally by week 6 at 0.1 to 3.0 mg/kg.

The table came from immunoSEQ multiplex PCR; TCRdb's copy has only in-frame clones and leaves some out. The sample carries fewer than 90,000 clones, approximately 86% recorded once. This sequence was found in an adult with an advanced solid tumor such as melanoma, head and neck, liver or kidney cancer. The starting material was CD4+ or CD8+ T cells sorted from blood, obtained in a trial of the OX40 agonist ivuxolimab. The rearrangement uses TRBV5-4 and TRBJ1-2, with a tentative D call TRBD1 (6 bases). CDR3 amino acids: CASSLQGEFYGYTF. Written as DNA, the CDR3 is TGTGCCAGCAGCTTACAGGGAGAATTCTATGGCTACACCTTC.